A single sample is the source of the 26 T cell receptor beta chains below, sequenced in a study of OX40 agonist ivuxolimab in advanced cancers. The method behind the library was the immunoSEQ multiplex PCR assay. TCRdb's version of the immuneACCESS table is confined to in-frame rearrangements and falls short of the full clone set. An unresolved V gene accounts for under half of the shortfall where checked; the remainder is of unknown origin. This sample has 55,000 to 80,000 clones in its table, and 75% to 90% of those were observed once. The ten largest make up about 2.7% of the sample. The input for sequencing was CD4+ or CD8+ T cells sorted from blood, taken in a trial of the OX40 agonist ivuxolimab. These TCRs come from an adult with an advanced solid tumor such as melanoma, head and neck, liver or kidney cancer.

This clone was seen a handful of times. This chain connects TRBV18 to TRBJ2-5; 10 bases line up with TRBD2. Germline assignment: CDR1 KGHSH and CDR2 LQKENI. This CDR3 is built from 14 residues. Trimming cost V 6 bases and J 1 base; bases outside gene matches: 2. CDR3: CASSPSGGQETQYF. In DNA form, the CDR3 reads TGTGCCAGCTCTCCTAGCGGGGGCCAAGAGACCCAGTACTTC.

The CDR3 reads CASTPELGSYNEQFF. CDR3 in DNA: TGTGCCAGTACCCCCGAACTAGGGTCCTACAATGAGCAGTTCTTC. This chain links TRBV6-6 with TRBJ2-1; a possible D gene is TRBD2 (5 bases). The CDR3 is made up of 15 amino acids. Germline CDR1 is MNHNY and CDR2 is SVGAGI (reference sequence). The V gene lost 9 bases and the J gene lost 1 base, with 16 bases spanning the gap.

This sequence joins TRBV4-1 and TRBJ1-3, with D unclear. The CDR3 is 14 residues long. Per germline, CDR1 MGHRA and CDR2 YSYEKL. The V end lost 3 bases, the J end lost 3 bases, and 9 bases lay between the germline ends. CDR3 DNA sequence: TGCGCCAGCAGCCATTATGCCGTTGGAAACACCATATATTTT. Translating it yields CASSHYAVGNTIYF.

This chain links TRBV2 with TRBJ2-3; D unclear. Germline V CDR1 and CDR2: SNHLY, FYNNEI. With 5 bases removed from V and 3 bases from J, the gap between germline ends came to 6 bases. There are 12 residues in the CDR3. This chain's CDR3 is CASSSQTDTQYF. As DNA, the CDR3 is TGTGCCAGCAGTTCCCAAACAGATACGCAGTATTTT. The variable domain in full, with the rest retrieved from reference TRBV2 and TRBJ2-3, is EPEVTQTPSHQVTQMGQEVILRCVPISNHLYFYWYRQILGQKVEFLVSFYNNEISEKSEIFDDQFSVERPDGSNFTLKIRSTKLEDSAMYFCASSSQTDTQYFGPGTRLTVL.

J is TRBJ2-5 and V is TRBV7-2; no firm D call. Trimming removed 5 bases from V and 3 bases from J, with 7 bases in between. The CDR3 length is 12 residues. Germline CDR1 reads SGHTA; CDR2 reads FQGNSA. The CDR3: CASSRSEETQYF. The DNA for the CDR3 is TGTGCCAGCAGCCGATCAGAAGAGACCCAGTACTTC. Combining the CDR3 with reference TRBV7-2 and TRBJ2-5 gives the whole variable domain GAGVSQSPSNKVTEKGKDVELRCDPISGHTALYWYRQSLGQGLEFLIYFQGNSAPDKSGLPSDRFSAERTGGSVSTLTIQRTQQEDSAVYLCASSRSEETQYFGPGTRLLVL.

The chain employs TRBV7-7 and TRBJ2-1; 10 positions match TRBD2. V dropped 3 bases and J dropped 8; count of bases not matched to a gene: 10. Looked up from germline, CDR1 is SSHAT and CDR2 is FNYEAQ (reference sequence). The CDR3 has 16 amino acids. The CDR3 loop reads CASSLSGGAPRDEQFF. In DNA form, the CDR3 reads TGTGCCAGCAGCTTGAGCGGGGGGGCCCCACGGGATGAGCAGTTCTTC. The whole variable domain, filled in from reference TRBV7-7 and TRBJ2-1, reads GAGVSQSPRYKVTKRGQDVTLRCDPISSHATLYWYQQALGQGPEFLTYFNYEAQPDKSGLPSDRFSAERPEGSISTLTIQRTEQRDSAMYRCASSLSGGAPRDEQFFGPGTRLTVL.

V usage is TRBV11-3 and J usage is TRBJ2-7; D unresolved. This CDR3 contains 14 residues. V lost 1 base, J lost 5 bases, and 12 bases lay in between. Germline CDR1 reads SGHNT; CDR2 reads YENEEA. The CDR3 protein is CASSLGRYQNEQYF. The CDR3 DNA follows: TGTGCCAGCAGCTTAGGCCGTTATCAGAACGAGCAGTACTTC.

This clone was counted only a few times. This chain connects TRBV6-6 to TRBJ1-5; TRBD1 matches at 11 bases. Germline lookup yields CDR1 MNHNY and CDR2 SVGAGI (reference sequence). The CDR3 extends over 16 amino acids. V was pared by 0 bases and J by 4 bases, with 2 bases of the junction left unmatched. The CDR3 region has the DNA TGTGCCAGCAGTTACTCGGACAGGGGGCGAAATCAGCCCCAGCATTTT. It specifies CASSYSDRGRNQPQHF.

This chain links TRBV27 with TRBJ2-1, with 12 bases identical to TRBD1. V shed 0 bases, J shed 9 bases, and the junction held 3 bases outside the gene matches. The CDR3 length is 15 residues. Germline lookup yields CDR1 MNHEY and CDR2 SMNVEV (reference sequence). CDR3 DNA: TGTGCCAGCAGTTTATCGAGGGACAGGGGGCCTGAGCAGTTCTTC. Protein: CASSLSRDRGPEQFF.

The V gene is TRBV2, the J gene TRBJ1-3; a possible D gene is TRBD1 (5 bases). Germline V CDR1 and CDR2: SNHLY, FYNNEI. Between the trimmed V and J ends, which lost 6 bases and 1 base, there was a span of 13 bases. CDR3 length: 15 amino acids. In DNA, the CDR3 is TGTGCCAGCAGCGTACTCGGGGGTTCTGGAAACACCATATATTTT. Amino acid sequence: CASSVLGGSGNTIYF.

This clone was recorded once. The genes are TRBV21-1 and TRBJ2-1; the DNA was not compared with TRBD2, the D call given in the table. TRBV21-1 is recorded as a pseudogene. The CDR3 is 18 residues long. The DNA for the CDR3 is TGTGCCAGCAGCAAAGAATCCCCGACTAGCGGGGGCGGCAATGAGCAGTTCTTC. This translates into CASSKESPTSGGGNEQFF.

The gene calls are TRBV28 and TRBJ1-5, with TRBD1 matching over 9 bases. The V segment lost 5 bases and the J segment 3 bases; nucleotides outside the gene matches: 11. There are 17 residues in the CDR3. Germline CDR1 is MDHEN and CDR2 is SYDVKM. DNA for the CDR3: TGTGCCAGCAGTGAATCCGCCGGGACAGGGATCAATCAGCCCCAGCATTTT. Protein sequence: CASSESAGTGINQPQHF.

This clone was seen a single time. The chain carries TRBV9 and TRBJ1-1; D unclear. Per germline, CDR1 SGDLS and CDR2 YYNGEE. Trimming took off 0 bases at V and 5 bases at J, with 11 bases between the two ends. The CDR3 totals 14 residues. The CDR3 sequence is CASSVDIDGTEAFF. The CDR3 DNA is TGTGCCAGCAGCGTAGATATAGATGGAACTGAAGCTTTCTTT.

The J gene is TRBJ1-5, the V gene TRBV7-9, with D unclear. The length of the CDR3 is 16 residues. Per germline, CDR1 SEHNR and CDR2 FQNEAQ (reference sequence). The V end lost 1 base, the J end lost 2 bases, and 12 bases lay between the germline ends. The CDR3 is CASSLDAGGGNQPQHF. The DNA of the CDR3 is TGTGCCAGCAGCTTAGACGCGGGCGGGGGCAATCAGCCCCAGCATTTT.

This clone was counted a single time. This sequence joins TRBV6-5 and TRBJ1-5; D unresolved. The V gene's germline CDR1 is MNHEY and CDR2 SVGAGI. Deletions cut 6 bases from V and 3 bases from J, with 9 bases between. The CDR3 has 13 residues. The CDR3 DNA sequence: TGTGCCAGCAGGGCAAATTTCAATCAGCCCCAGCATTTT. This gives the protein CASRANFNQPQHF.

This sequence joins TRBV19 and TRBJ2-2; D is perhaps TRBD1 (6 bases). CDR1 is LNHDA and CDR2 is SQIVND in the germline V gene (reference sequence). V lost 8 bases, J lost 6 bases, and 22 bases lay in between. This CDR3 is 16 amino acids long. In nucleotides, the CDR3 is TGTGCCAGTTCCCTTGACAGGCGTCCGGCGGCCGGGGAGCTGTTTTTT. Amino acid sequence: CASSLDRRPAAGELFF.

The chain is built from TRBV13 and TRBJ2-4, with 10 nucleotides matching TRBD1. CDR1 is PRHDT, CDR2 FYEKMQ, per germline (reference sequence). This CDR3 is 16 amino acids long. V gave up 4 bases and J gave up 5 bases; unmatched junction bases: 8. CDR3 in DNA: TGTGCCAGCAGCTCCCGGGACAGGGGCCCTCAAAACATTCAGTACTTC. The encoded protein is CASSSRDRGPQNIQYF.

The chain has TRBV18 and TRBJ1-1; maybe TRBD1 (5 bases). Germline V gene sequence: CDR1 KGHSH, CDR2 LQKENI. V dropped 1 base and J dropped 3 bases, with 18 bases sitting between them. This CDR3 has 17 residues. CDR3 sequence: CASSPLAGVIGDTEAFF. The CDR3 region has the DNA TGTGCCAGCTCACCACTGGCGGGGGTCATAGGGGACACTGAAGCTTTCTTT.

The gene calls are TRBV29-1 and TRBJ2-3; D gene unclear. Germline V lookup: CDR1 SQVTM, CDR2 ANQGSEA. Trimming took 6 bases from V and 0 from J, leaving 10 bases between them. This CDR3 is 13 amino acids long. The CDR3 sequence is CSVPATSTDTQYF. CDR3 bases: TGCAGCGTCCCGGCAACTAGCACAGATACGCAGTATTTT.

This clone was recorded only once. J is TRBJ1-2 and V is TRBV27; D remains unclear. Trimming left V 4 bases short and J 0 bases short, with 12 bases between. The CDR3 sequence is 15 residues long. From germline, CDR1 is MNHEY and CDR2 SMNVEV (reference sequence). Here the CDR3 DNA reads TGTGCCAGCAGTTCCAACCCACAATCTAACTATGGCTACACCTTC. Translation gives CASSSNPQSNYGYTF.

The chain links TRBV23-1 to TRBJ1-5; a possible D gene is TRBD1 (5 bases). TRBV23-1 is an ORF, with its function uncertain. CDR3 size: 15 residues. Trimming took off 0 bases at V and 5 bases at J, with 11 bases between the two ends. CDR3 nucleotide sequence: TGCGCCAGCAGTCAATCCGGCGGGGGTTATCAGCCCCAGCATTTT. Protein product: CASSQSGGGYQPQHF.

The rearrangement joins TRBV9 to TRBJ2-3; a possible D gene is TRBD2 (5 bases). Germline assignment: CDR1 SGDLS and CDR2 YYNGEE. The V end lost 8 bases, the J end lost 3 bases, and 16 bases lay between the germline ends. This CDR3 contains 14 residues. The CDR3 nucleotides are TGTGCCAGTAACCCTGGACTGAAGACAGATACGCAGTATTTT. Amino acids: CASNPGLKTDTQYF.

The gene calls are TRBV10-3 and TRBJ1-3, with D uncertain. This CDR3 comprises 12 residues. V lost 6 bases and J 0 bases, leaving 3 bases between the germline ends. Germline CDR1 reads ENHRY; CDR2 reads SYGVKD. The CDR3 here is CAIRTSGNTIYF. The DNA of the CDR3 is TGTGCCATCAGGACCTCTGGAAACACCATATATTTT.

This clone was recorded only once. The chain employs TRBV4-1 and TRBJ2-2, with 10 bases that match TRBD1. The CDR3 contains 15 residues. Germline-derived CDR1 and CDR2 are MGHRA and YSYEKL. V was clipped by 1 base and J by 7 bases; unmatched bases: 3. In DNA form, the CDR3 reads TGCGCCAGCAGCCAAGTGGGACAGGGGATCGGGGAGCTGTTTTTT. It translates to CASSQVGQGIGELFF.

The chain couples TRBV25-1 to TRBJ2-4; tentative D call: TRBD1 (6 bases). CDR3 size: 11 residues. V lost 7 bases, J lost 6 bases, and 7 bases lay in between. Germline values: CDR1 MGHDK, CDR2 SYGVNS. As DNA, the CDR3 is TGTGCCAGCACGGACAGAAACATTCAGTACTTC. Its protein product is CASTDRNIQYF.

CDR3 in amino acids: CASRPTSGGAYEQYF. The CDR3 DNA reads as TGCGCCAGCAGGCCAACTAGCGGGGGGGCCTACGAGCAGTACTTC. V gene TRBV5-1 combines with J gene TRBJ2-7; 13 bases match TRBD2. CDR1 and CDR2 from the germline V gene are SGHRS and YFSETQ. Trimming removed 5 bases from V and 2 bases from J; junction bases left unmatched: 4. The length of the CDR3 is 15 residues.